This T cell receptor beta chain came from a study of cytomegalovirus exposure and HLA in healthy donors. The CDR3 runs to 13 residues. Germline CDR1 and CDR2: MDHEN and SYDVKM. V was pared by 6 bases and J by 5 bases, with 5 bases of the junction left unmatched. Primers for the PCR totalled 60 Vbeta and 13 Jbeta. Profiled with immunoSEQ multiplex PCR; TCRdb holds only in-frame clones, not every one. The top ten clones hold approximately 1.2% of a sample with some 100,000 clones, 70% to 85% of them seen once. Sequencing was performed on PBMCs. V is TRBV28 and J is TRBJ1-1, with TRBD1 matching over 8 bases. The receptor comes from a young woman in good health and CMV-seronegative. CDR3 sequence: CASRAGGETEAFF. The CDR3 nucleotides are TGTGCCAGCAGGGCAGGGGGCGAAACTGAAGCTTTCTTT. Using reference TRBV28 and TRBJ1-1 for the parts outside the CDR3, the full variable domain is DVKVTQSSRYLVKRTGEKVFLECVQDMDHENMFWYRQDPGLGLRLIYFSYDVKMKEKGDIPEGYSVSREKKERFSLILESASTNQTSMYLCASRAGGETEAFFGQGTRLTVV.